What follows are 23 T cell receptor beta chains derived from one specimen sequenced in a study of OX40 agonist ivuxolimab in advanced cancers. Profiled with immunoSEQ multiplex PCR; TCRdb holds only in-frame clones, not every one. The sample carries about 68,000 clones, 70% to 90% recorded once. Specimen: CD4+ or CD8+ T cells sorted from blood, collected in a trial of the OX40 agonist ivuxolimab. The receptors here all came from an adult with an advanced solid tumor such as melanoma, head and neck, liver or kidney cancer.

The V call is TRBV7-6, the J call TRBJ2-7; possible D gene TRBD1, 6 bases. Trimming shortened V by 4 bases and J by 5 bases, and 18 bases separated the two germline ends. The CDR3 runs 15 residues. Germline V gives CDR1 SGHVS, CDR2 FNYEAQ. CDR3 sequence: CASSSGTRGTHEQYF. In nucleotides, the CDR3 is TGTGCCAGCAGCTCCGGGACACGAGGTACCCACGAGCAGTACTTC.

V is TRBV7-2 and J is TRBJ2-5; D is possibly TRBD1 (5 bases). The CDR3 is 14 amino acids. V gave up 3 bases and J gave up 0 bases, with 8 bases separating them. Germline-derived CDR1 and CDR2 are SGHTA and FQGNSA. CDR3 DNA: TGTGCCAGCAGCTTTCAGGACAACCAAGAGACCCAGTACTTC. It codes for CASSFQDNQETQYF.

The chain couples TRBV15 to TRBJ2-7, with TRBD2 as a possible D gene (6 bases). The CDR3 runs to 15 residues. Looked up from germline, CDR1 is LNHNV and CDR2 is YYDKDF (reference sequence). V was trimmed by 1 base and J by 0 bases, leaving 10 bases between them. CDR3 residues: CATSRGGAGSYEQYF. The CDR3 DNA reads as TGTGCCACCAGCAGAGGTGGAGCGGGCTCCTACGAGCAGTACTTC.

This clone showed up just once. The V call is TRBV15, the J call TRBJ1-3; D remains unclear. The CDR3 totals 13 residues. Germline V gives CDR1 LNHNV, CDR2 YYDKDF (reference sequence). Trimming pared 1 base from V and 4 bases from J, leaving 5 bases between. CDR3: CATSRGQGNTIYF. The CDR3 DNA reads as TGTGCCACCAGCAGAGGACAAGGAAACACCATATATTTT. Combining the CDR3 with reference TRBV15 and TRBJ1-3 gives the whole variable domain DAMVIQNPRYQVTQFGKPVTLSCSQTLNHNVMYWYQQKSSQAPKLLFHYYDKDFNNEADTPDNFQSRRPNTSFCFLDIRSPGLGDTAMYLCATSRGQGNTIYFGEGSWLTVV.

This clone was seen more than once but under ten times. The V and J genes are TRBV18 and TRBJ1-1; 7 positions agree with TRBD1. Germline loops: CDR1 KGHSH, CDR2 LQKENI. With V trimmed by 3 bases and J by 4 bases, 20 bases remained unmatched. This CDR3 is 19 amino acids long. The CDR3, as DNA: TGTGCCAGCTCACCCTCGTCCAGGACAGGCCGTGGGGCAGGCACTGAAGCTTTCTTT. Amino acids: CASSPSSRTGRGAGTEAFF.

The V gene is TRBV5-1, the J gene TRBJ1-1; a possible D gene is TRBD1 (6 bases). The CDR3 consists of 17 residues. Between the trimmed V and J ends, which lost 4 bases and 1 base, there was a span of 20 bases. The germline CDR1 and CDR2 sequences are SGHRS and YFSETQ. As DNA, the CDR3 is TGCGCCAGCAGCCTCCTACCAGGGGTAGGGGCGAACACTGAAGCTTTCTTT. Amino acids: CASSLLPGVGANTEAFF. The complete variable domain, with remaining parts taken from reference TRBV5-1 and TRBJ1-1, reads KAGVTQTPRYLIKTRGQQVTLSCSPISGHRSVSWYQQTPGQGLQFLFEYFSETQRNKGNFPGRFSGRQFSNSRSEMNVSTLELGDSALYLCASSLLPGVGANTEAFFGQGTRLTVV.

Points on this clone: With a much larger clone just one base away, this may be a read error. The chain employs TRBV12-5 and TRBJ1-5; 7 bases map to TRBD1. Germline assignment: CDR1 LGHNT and CDR2 FRNRAP. The J segment lost 7 bases and the V segment lost 4 bases, leaving 13 bases of the junction unmatched. This CDR3 is 16 amino acids long. The CDR3: CASGWEPGGWEQPQHF. DNA for the CDR3: TGTGCTAGTGGTTGGGAACCAGGGGGGTGGGAGCAGCCCCAGCATTTT.

The chain couples TRBV28 to TRBJ2-7; D is perhaps TRBD1 (5 bases). The germline CDR1 and CDR2 sequences are MDHEN and SYDVKM. V lost 5 bases, J lost 6 bases, and 14 bases lay in between. This CDR3 spans 13 amino acids. As DNA, the CDR3 is TGTGCCAGCAGTCAGGGTGGGAAGAGCGAGCAGTACTTC. Its protein is CASSQGGKSEQYF.

Comment on this clone: This CDR3 is also generated by other DNA sequences in the sample. The chain employs TRBV6-5 and TRBJ1-2; 7 positions match TRBD1. The CDR3 extends over 14 amino acids. After removal of 5 bases from V and 4 bases from J, the junction contained 7 bases not matched to a gene. Germline-derived CDR1 and CDR2 are MNHEY and SVGAGI. The CDR3 coding sequence is TGTGCCAGCAGTCGACAGGGTGCCGGCTATGGCTACACCTTC. It is translated as CASSRQGAGYGYTF.

The chain carries TRBV29-1 and TRBJ1-2, with D perhaps TRBD1 (6 bases). Between the trimmed V and J ends, which lost 6 bases and 8 bases, there was a span of 13 bases. The CDR3 has 11 amino acids. CDR1 SQVTM and CDR2 ANQGSEA come from the germline V gene. The CDR3 protein is CSVKGGRGYTF. The CDR3 nucleotides read TGCAGCGTCAAAGGGGGGCGAGGCTACACCTTC.

This clone showed up just once. The chain couples TRBV4-3 to TRBJ2-4; 11 bases fit TRBD2. Germline CDR1 and CDR2: LGHNA and YSLEER. This CDR3 has 15 residues. V dropped 4 bases and J dropped 7; count of bases not matched to a gene: 6. The DNA of the CDR3 is TGCGCCAGCAGCCGATCTAGCGGGGGGCGTAACATTCAGTACTTC. Encoded protein: CASSRSSGGRNIQYF.

This clone has only one observation. This sequence joins TRBV7-9 and TRBJ2-5, with TRBD2 identical over 7 bases. The CDR3 is 13 residues long. Germline CDR1 SEHNR, CDR2 FQNEAQ (reference sequence). Losses at the gene ends were 2 bases for V and 3 bases for J; bases not matched to a gene: 0. The CDR3: CASSLSGEETQYF. CDR3 coding DNA: TGTGCCAGCAGCTTAAGCGGGGAAGAGACCCAGTACTTC. The whole variable domain, filled in from reference TRBV7-9 and TRBJ2-5, reads DTGVSQNPRHKITKRGQNVTFRCDPISEHNRLYWYRQTLGQGPEFLTYFQNEAQLEKSRLLSDRFSAERPKGSFSTLEIQRTEQGDSAMYLCASSLSGEETQYFGPGTRLLVL.

The chain carries TRBV27 and TRBJ2-5, with D perhaps matching TRBD2 (6 bases). V lost 8 bases and J 5 bases, leaving 15 bases between the germline ends. The CDR3 has 13 amino acids. Per germline, CDR1 MNHEY and CDR2 SMNVEV (reference sequence). The CDR3 coding sequence is TGTGCCAGCCGGGACTCCGGTCGGGAGACCCAGTACTTC. This codes for CASRDSGRETQYF.

The rearrangement links TRBV4-3 to TRBJ2-1, with 12 bases that match TRBD2. This CDR3 contains 15 residues. V was pared by 4 bases and J by 8 bases, with 6 bases of the junction left unmatched. CDR1 and CDR2 (germline): LGHNA, YSLEER. In DNA form, the CDR3 reads TGCGCCAGCAGCCGGGCTAGCGGGGGGGCCTATGAGCAGTTCTTC. This sequence encodes CASSRASGGAYEQFF.

The V call is TRBV6-5, the J call TRBJ2-7; TRBD1 matches at 10 bases. Per germline, CDR1 MNHEY and CDR2 SVGAGI. V lost 6 bases and J lost 3; bases outside the gene matches: 5. CDR3 length: 14 residues. In DNA form, the CDR3 reads TGTGCCAGCAGGCCCGGGACAGGGGTCTACGAGCAGTACTTC. This sequence encodes CASRPGTGVYEQYF.

V and J are TRBV28 and TRBJ2-3; TRBD2 aligns across 12 bases. The V gene's germline CDR1 is MDHEN and CDR2 SYDVKM. This CDR3 is 16 amino acids long. V dropped 3 bases and J dropped 3; count of bases not matched to a gene: 4. The CDR3 protein is CASSLLAGGPTDTQYF. The CDR3 DNA reads as TGTGCCAGCAGTTTGCTAGCGGGGGGGCCGACAGATACGCAGTATTTT.

The chain employs TRBV11-2 and TRBJ1-4; no clear D gene. Trimming shortened V by 1 base and J by 0 bases, and 3 bases separated the two germline ends. Germline CDR1 reads SGHAT; CDR2 reads FQNNGV. The CDR3 runs 14 residues. CDR3 sequence (DNA): TGTGCCAGCAGCTTAGGGGCAACTAATGAAAAACTGTTTTTT. Its protein is CASSLGATNEKLFF.

This chain uses TRBV28 with TRBJ1-2, with 7 bases that match TRBD1. The trim removed 3 bases at V and 2 bases at J, leaving 9 bases unmatched. CDR3 length: 16 residues. Germline loops: CDR1 MDHEN, CDR2 SYDVKM. This chain's CDR3 is CASSLLGGSINYGYTF. CDR3 nucleotides: TGTGCCAGCAGTTTGTTAGGGGGCTCCATCAACTATGGCTACACCTTC.

The chain is built from TRBV5-1 and TRBJ1-5, with D tentatively TRBD1 (6 bases). The germline V gene encodes CDR1 SGHRS and CDR2 YFSETQ. V lost 4 bases to trimming and J lost 2 bases, with 16 bases between them. This CDR3 is 16 amino acids long. The CDR3 loop reads CASSPTGGWGNQPQHF. CDR3 DNA sequence: TGCGCCAGCAGCCCAACGGGGGGCTGGGGCAATCAGCCCCAGCATTTT.

The V gene is TRBV2, the J gene TRBJ2-7; D is unclear. This CDR3 contains 12 residues. The germline V gene encodes CDR1 SNHLY and CDR2 FYNNEI. Between the trimmed V and J ends, which lost 4 bases and 2 bases, there was a span of 6 bases. This CDR3 is CASSAQPYEQYF. The CDR3 nucleotides read TGTGCCAGCAGTGCACAGCCCTACGAGCAGTACTTC. Based on the CDR3 plus reference TRBV2 and TRBJ2-7, the full variable domain is EPEVTQTPSHQVTQMGQEVILRCVPISNHLYFYWYRQILGQKVEFLVSFYNNEISEKSEIFDDQFSVERPDGSNFTLKIRSTKLEDSAMYFCASSAQPYEQYFGPGTRLTVT.

Notes on this clone: Within the sample, other DNA sequences also encode this same CDR3. The chain recombines TRBV10-1 with TRBJ1-3; tentatively, D is TRBD1 (6 bases). V was pared by 0 bases and J by 0 bases, with 6 bases between. The length of the CDR3 is 15 residues. CDR1 is WNHNN and CDR2 is SYGVQD in the germline V gene (reference sequence). The CDR3 DNA sequence: TGCGCCAGCAGTGAGTCAGGGGGCTCTGGAAACACCATATATTTT. Translating gives CASSESGGSGNTIYF.

The chain is built from TRBV4-3 and TRBJ2-2, with D perhaps being TRBD1 or TRBD2 (5 bases each). Between the trimmed V and J ends, which lost 1 base and 8 bases, there was a span of 14 bases. This CDR3 contains 15 residues. The V gene's germline CDR1 is LGHNA and CDR2 YSLEER. The CDR3 reads CASSQGSGRSGELFF. For the CDR3, the DNA is TGCGCCAGCAGCCAAGGCTCAGGGAGATCGGGGGAGCTGTTTTTT.

This clone has just one count. The rearrangement uses TRBV5-6 and TRBJ1-4; D ambiguous. The V and J ends lost 1 base and 3 bases respectively, with 7 bases between them. Germline values: CDR1 SGHDT, CDR2 YYEEEE. This CDR3 is 14 amino acids long. For the CDR3, the DNA is TGTGCCAGCAGCTTGAACGTGGCTAATGAAAAACTGTTTTTT. Protein product: CASSLNVANEKLFF. The whole variable domain, remainder taken from reference TRBV5-6 and TRBJ1-4, is DAGVTQSPTHLIKTRGQQVTLRCSPKSGHDTVSWYQQALGQGPQFIFQYYEEEERQRGNFPDRFSGHQFPNYSSELNVNALLLGDSALYLCASSLNVANEKLFFGSGTQLSVL.